Sequencing of this T cell receptor (beta chain) was carried out in a study of T cell responses to AZD1222 COVID-19 vaccine. Findings and limits, study-wide: There were mostly white British donors and more females than males, and clonal diversity was possibly underestimated. CD4 TCRs associated with vaccination spanned spike, dominating at 160-218 and 743-854. Spike-specific TCR breadth rose after two AZD1222 doses, and depth rose as well.

The method was immunoSEQ multiplex PCR; TCRdb's version includes in-frame clones alone and lacks a portion of them. Among around 150,000 clones listed, 90% to 95% were seen once. Germline V gene sequence: CDR1 SGDLS, CDR2 YYNGEE. The ends lost 3 bases at V and 7 bases at J; junction bases unmatched: 18. The CDR3 is 18 residues long. In the case of this clone: What it binds is unknown.

V usage is TRBV9 and J usage is TRBJ1-4, with 7 bases fitting TRBD1. The sequence was obtained from an adult who received the AZD1222 COVID-19 vaccine. The material sequenced was peripheral blood, taken 28 days after the second AZD1222 dose. The CDR3 reads CASSAQTGPEIGSEKLFF. In nucleotides, the CDR3 is TGTGCCAGCAGCGCGCAGACAGGGCCAGAAATCGGAAGTGAAAAACTGTTTTTT.